The clone carrying this T cell receptor beta chain was recorded at least ten times. The CDR3 length is 15 residues. Trimming cost V 2 bases and J 6 bases, with 16 bases left between them. Germline CDR1 reads MGHRA; CDR2 reads YSYEKL. Graves' hyperthyroidism was deemed stable given no ophthalmopathy progression within 18 months. The record originates from a study of T cells in Graves' hyperthyroidism and ophthalmopathy. There were TCR beta CDR3 regions amplified from RNA transcripts. Researchers ran a first-round RT-PCR on the TCR CDR3 using the HTBI primer set. Via MiXCR, TCRdb re-called the multiplex PCR reads, giving one row per CDR3 protein. The sample has under 400,000 distinct CDR3 sequences; roughly 25% are singletons.

The specimen was blood. This receptor was identified in a man aged 50 or older with Graves' hyperthyroidism. This sequence joins TRBV4-1 and TRBJ1-1; no firm D call. This CDR3 is CASSQTTDLHPEAFF. The CDR3, as DNA: TGCGCCAGCAGCCAAACCACAGACCTTCACCCTGAAGCTTTCTTT.